These 32 T cell receptor beta chains were all obtained from the same sample, sequenced in a study of T cell responses to AZD1222 COVID-19 vaccine. Produced via immunoSEQ multiplex PCR; TCRdb's table is partial and in-frame only. The repertoire holds more than 150,000 clones, about 90% seen once, with 5% to 7% in the top ten. The sample was peripheral blood, taken on day 0 of AZD1222 vaccination. The source of these receptors is an adult in good health.

The chain is built from TRBV6-5 and TRBJ2-7; TRBD1 agrees at 11 bases. CDR3 length: 15 residues. V was clipped by 4 bases and J by 3 bases; unmatched bases: 5. Germline CDR1 MNHEY, CDR2 SVGAGI. The CDR3 loop reads CASSSGQGDDYEQYF. For the CDR3, the DNA is TGTGCCAGCAGTTCGGGACAGGGGGACGACTACGAGCAGTACTTC.

This chain links TRBV24-1 with TRBJ1-6; 7 bases align to TRBD1. With 5 bases clipped from V and 6 bases from J, the junction kept 6 bases outside the gene matches. Germline V gene lookup returns CDR1 KGHDR and CDR2 SFDVKD. This CDR3 is 15 amino acids long. CDR3 coding DNA: TGTGCCACCAGTGCGGGGGACAGAACTAATTCACCCCTCCACTTT. Amino acids: CATSAGDRTNSPLHF.

The V and J genes are TRBV24-1 and TRBJ2-5; 7 positions agree with TRBD2. Germline CDR1 KGHDR, CDR2 SFDVKD. The V gene end was trimmed by 9 bases and the J gene end by 5 bases; junction bases not matched to a gene: 5. The CDR3 is 12 amino acids. Here the CDR3 DNA reads TGTGCCACCCAACAAGCGGGGGAGACCCAGTACTTC. Its protein product is CATQQAGETQYF.

The rearrangement links TRBV19 to TRBJ2-3, with D perhaps TRBD1 (6 bases). Between the trimmed V and J ends, which lost 5 bases and 7 bases, there was a span of 19 bases. Germline V gene data show CDR1 as LNHDA and CDR2 as SQIVND (reference sequence). The CDR3 consists of 15 residues. CDR3 sequence (DNA): TGTGCCAGTAGTGTACCGACAGGCTTCCTAAATACGCAGTATTTT. This encodes CASSVPTGFLNTQYF.

The CDR3 DNA reads TGTGCCAGCTCACCACCGACGGGACAAATTAACACCGGGGAGCTGTTTTTT. Protein product: CASSPPTGQINTGELFF. The J gene is TRBJ2-2, the V gene TRBV18; D perhaps matches TRBD1 (6 bases). Germline assignment: CDR1 KGHSH and CDR2 LQKENI. The CDR3 runs to 17 residues. V lost 0 bases and J lost 2, with 13 bases in between.

The V gene is TRBV7-2, the J gene TRBJ2-5; TRBD1 agrees at 8 bases. The V gene end was trimmed by 4 bases and the J gene end by 5 bases; junction bases not matched to a gene: 12. The CDR3 extends over 16 amino acids. The germline V gene encodes CDR1 SGHTA and CDR2 FQGNSA. CDR3 region: CASSSRTGFGGETQYF. The CDR3 nucleotides read TGTGCCAGCAGCTCCCGGACAGGGTTTGGGGGGGAGACCCAGTACTTC.

The J gene is TRBJ2-1, the V gene TRBV28; possibly TRBD1 or TRBD2 for D (5 bases each). V shed 6 bases and J shed 6 bases, with 9 bases lying between them. The CDR3 is 12 residues long. Germline CDR1 is MDHEN and CDR2 is SYDVKM. The CDR3 sequence: CASRGVGNEQFF. CDR3 coding DNA: TGTGCCAGCAGGGGGGTGGGCAATGAGCAGTTCTTC. Based on the CDR3 plus reference TRBV28 and TRBJ2-1, the full variable domain is DVKVTQSSRYLVKRTGEKVFLECVQDMDHENMFWYRQDPGLGLRLIYFSYDVKMKEKGDIPEGYSVSREKKERFSLILESASTNQTSMYLCASRGVGNEQFFGPGTRLTVL.

This clone has only one observation. This chain connects TRBV12-5 to TRBJ2-1; D call uncertain. V lost 5 bases to trimming and J lost 0 bases, with 8 bases between them. The CDR3 spans 14 residues. Germline V gene sequence: CDR1 LGHNT, CDR2 FRNRAP. The CDR3 protein is CASGLRSSYNEQFF. The CDR3 DNA sequence: TGTGCTAGTGGTCTGCGAAGCTCCTACAATGAGCAGTTCTTC.

The chain has TRBV4-3 and TRBJ1-4; D is ambiguous. CDR1 LGHNA and CDR2 YSLEER come from the germline V gene. V lost 1 base and J 5 bases, leaving 11 bases between the germline ends. CDR3 length: 15 amino acids. The DNA for the CDR3 is TGCGCCAGCAGCCAAGCAGTACGGGAGAATGAAAAACTGTTTTTT. This codes for CASSQAVRENEKLFF.

V usage is TRBV19 and J usage is TRBJ1-5; 8 bases fit TRBD1. CDR1 is LNHDA, CDR2 SQIVND, per germline (reference sequence). The CDR3 totals 16 residues. With 9 bases clipped from V and 5 bases from J, the junction kept 15 bases outside the gene matches. The CDR3 sequence: CARGGQGAFIDQPQHF. CDR3 coding DNA: TGTGCCAGAGGGGGGCAGGGGGCCTTCATTGATCAGCCCCAGCATTTT.

V is TRBV11-2 and J is TRBJ2-1; D perhaps matches TRBD2 (5 bases). V dropped 1 base and J dropped 6 bases, with 7 bases sitting between them. CDR1 and CDR2 (germline): SGHAT, FQNNGV. CDR3 size: 13 residues. CDR3 sequence reads: CASSLGLFNEQFF. CDR3 DNA sequence: TGTGCCAGCAGCTTAGGACTATTCAATGAGCAGTTCTTC.

The rearrangement links TRBV2 to TRBJ1-2, with D unresolved. V was shortened by 4 bases and J by 7 bases, with 13 bases between the two germline ends. The germline V gene encodes CDR1 SNHLY and CDR2 FYNNEI. This CDR3 has 13 residues. CDR3 protein: CASSANPVGGYTF. CDR3 sequence (DNA): TGTGCCAGCAGTGCAAACCCGGTCGGTGGCTACACCTTC. The complete variable domain, with remaining parts taken from reference TRBV2 and TRBJ1-2, reads EPEVTQTPSHQVTQMGQEVILRCVPISNHLYFYWYRQILGQKVEFLVSFYNNEISEKSEIFDDQFSVERPDGSNFTLKIRSTKLEDSAMYFCASSANPVGGYTFGSGTRLTVV.

J is TRBJ2-1 and V is TRBV7-9; D not certain. Germline CDR1 is SEHNR and CDR2 is FQNEAQ (reference sequence). With 4 bases removed from V and 6 bases from J, the gap between germline ends came to 16 bases. This CDR3 region has 15 residues. CDR3 DNA: TGTGCCAGCAGCTATGCCCTGAGAACTCCCAATGAGCAGTTCTTC. Its protein product is CASSYALRTPNEQFF.

This clone was picked up a small number of times. V usage is TRBV4-1 and J usage is TRBJ2-2; TRBD2 matches 12 bases. Trimming took 2 bases from V and 6 from J; bases not matched to a gene: 7. The CDR3 consists of 17 residues. CDR1 is MGHRA, CDR2 YSYEKL, per germline. In DNA form, the CDR3 reads TGCGCCAGCAGCCAACCCCGACTAGCGGGAGCCCCCGGGGAGCTGTTTTTT. Its translation: CASSQPRLAGAPGELFF.

J is TRBJ1-2 and V is TRBV10-3, with a possible D match to TRBD1 (5 bases). The CDR3 covers 12 residues. V was cut by 10 bases and J by 4 bases, with 13 bases left in between. CDR1 and CDR2 from the germline V gene are ENHRY and SYGVKD. The CDR3, as DNA: TGTGCCACCCGAACGGGACCCTATGGCTACACCTTC. Protein: CATRTGPYGYTF.

The chain joins TRBV7-2 to TRBJ1-3, with 8 bases lining up with TRBD1. The germline CDR1 and CDR2 sequences are SGHTA and FQGNSA. With 5 bases clipped from V and 2 bases from J, the junction kept 5 bases outside the gene matches. This CDR3 contains 15 residues. This CDR3 reads CASSVRQGTGNTIYF. The DNA of the CDR3 is TGTGCCAGCAGCGTAAGACAGGGGACTGGAAACACCATATATTTT.

The chain recombines TRBV28 with TRBJ1-6; 9 positions agree with TRBD1. The germline V gene has CDR1 MDHEN and CDR2 SYDVKM. V dropped 6 bases and J dropped 4; count of bases not matched to a gene: 10. There are 17 residues in the CDR3. The CDR3: CASSHRGRSGYNSPLHF. CDR3 coding DNA: TGTGCCAGCAGCCACAGGGGGCGCTCCGGGTATAATTCACCCCTCCACTTT.

The chain joins TRBV14 to TRBJ1-1; maybe TRBD1 (5 bases). Trimming took 1 base from V and 11 from J, leaving 14 bases between them. CDR1 SGHDN and CDR2 FVKESK come from the germline V gene. The CDR3 has 13 residues. CDR3 DNA: TGTGCCAGCAGCCAAGTCCAGGGTGGTGGCGCTTTCTTT. Translating gives CASSQVQGGGAFF.

The genes are TRBV19 and TRBJ2-2, with 11 positions matching TRBD2. Per germline, CDR1 LNHDA and CDR2 SQIVND (reference sequence). This CDR3 spans 16 amino acids. The trim removed 6 bases at V and 7 bases at J, leaving 10 bases unmatched. CDR3 protein: CASSPVGLAEDGELFF. The DNA for the CDR3 is TGTGCCAGTAGCCCAGTGGGACTAGCGGAAGACGGGGAGCTGTTTTTT.

This chain connects TRBV6-1 to TRBJ2-4, with 9 bases fitting TRBD1. V was clipped by 0 bases and J by 8 bases; unmatched bases: 5. The germline gives CDR1 MNHNS, CDR2 SASEGT. CDR3 length equals 15 residues. CDR3 bases: TGTGCCAGCAGTGAAGCGTCCGGGACAGGGCACATTCAGTACTTC. Amino acid sequence: CASSEASGTGHIQYF.

The chain joins TRBV28 to TRBJ1-2, with a weak D call TRBD1 (6 bases). V was shortened by 2 bases and J by 8 bases, with 12 bases between the two germline ends. This CDR3 comprises 13 residues. Per germline, CDR1 MDHEN and CDR2 SYDVKM. The CDR3 DNA reads TGTGCCAGCAGTTTAATGGGGGCGCGGGGCTACACCTTC. Translated, it gives CASSLMGARGYTF.

This chain connects TRBV18 to TRBJ2-2; D is possibly TRBD1 (6 bases). V lost 3 bases to trimming and J lost 9 bases, with 11 bases between them. The CDR3 is made up of 13 amino acids. CDR1 and CDR2 (germline): KGHSH, LQKENI. CDR3 sequence (DNA): TGTGCCAGCTCACCCCCGGACAGCCGGGAGCTGTTTTTT. It translates to CASSPPDSRELFF. Variable domain in full (rest from reference TRBV18 and TRBJ2-2): NAGVMQNPRHLVRRRGQEARLRCSPMKGHSHVYWYRQLPEEGLKFMVYLQKENIIDESGMPKERFSAEFPKEGPSILRIQQVVRGDSAAYFCASSPPDSRELFFGEGSRLTVL.

The chain employs TRBV7-2 and TRBJ2-7, with unresolved D. With 3 bases removed from V and 4 bases from J, the gap between germline ends came to 7 bases. CDR3 size: 12 residues. Germline V lookup: CDR1 SGHTA, CDR2 FQGNSA. The CDR3 loop is CASSFSRYEQYF. CDR3 bases: TGTGCCAGCAGCTTTTCCAGATACGAGCAGTACTTC.

V usage is TRBV6-5 and J usage is TRBJ1-5; no definite D call. Germline V lookup: CDR1 MNHEY, CDR2 SVGAGI. Between the trimmed V and J ends, which lost 7 bases and 4 bases, there was a span of 8 bases. The CDR3 covers 12 residues. For the CDR3, the DNA is TGTGCCAGCAATCTGGCTAATCAGCCCCAGCATTTT. Residues: CASNLANQPQHF.

This chain uses TRBV6-5 with TRBJ2-7; 7 positions agree with TRBD2. The CDR3 is 15 amino acids. Germline CDR1 reads MNHEY; CDR2 reads SVGAGI. V shed 10 bases and J 5 bases; nucleotides not matched to a gene: 17. CDR3 coding DNA: TGTGCCACCGGGGGATTAAGCGGGACTTATCACGAGCAGTACTTC. Its protein is CATGGLSGTYHEQYF.

V and J are TRBV3-1 (or the pseudogene TRBV3-2) and TRBJ1-4; TRBD1 matches 7 bases. V was pared by 3 bases and J by 7 bases, with 11 bases of the junction left unmatched. Germline CDR1 is LGHDT and CDR2 is YNNKEL (reference sequence). This CDR3 is 16 amino acids long. The CDR3 region is CASSHPTTGTAEKLFF. Written as DNA, the CDR3 is TGTGCCAGCAGCCACCCGACAACTGGGACAGCTGAAAAACTGTTTTTT.

This clone was recorded only once. V gene TRBV3-1 (or the pseudogene TRBV3-2) combines with J gene TRBJ2-5; no clear D gene. The germline V gene has CDR1 LGHDT and CDR2 YNNKEL (reference sequence). V was shortened by 4 bases and J by 5 bases, with 11 bases between the two germline ends. The CDR3 totals 13 residues. CDR3 bases: TGTGCCAGCAGCCCCAGCATGGGGGAGACCCAGTACTTC. Translated: CASSPSMGETQYF.

On this clone itself: The final CDR3 position lacks the conserved phenylalanine or tryptophan, pointing to a likely read error. No DNA is shown, since the ends of the CDR3 on it are uncertain; the CDR3 is the one TCRdb lists. V is TRBV7-9 and J is TRBJ1-3; no DNA check was done on the table's D call, TRBD1. The CDR3 extends over 11 residues, inclusive of both ends. Germline V gives CDR1 SEHNR, CDR2 FQNEAQ (reference sequence). CDR3 protein: CASSFQGTPSV.

The CDR3 sequence is CASSWVPAETQYF. The CDR3, as DNA: TGCGCCAGCAGCTGGGTCCCGGCAGAGACCCAGTACTTC. The chain couples TRBV5-1 to TRBJ2-5, with D unclear. V was pared by 3 bases and J by 4 bases, with 10 bases between. CDR3 size: 13 residues. Germline-derived CDR1 and CDR2 are SGHRS and YFSETQ.

This chain links TRBV15 with TRBJ1-2; the match to TRBD1 covers 9 bases. Trimming at V came to 3 bases and at J to 7 bases, leaving 15 bases not matched to a gene. The CDR3 contains 17 residues. CDR1 is LNHNV and CDR2 is YYDKDF in the germline V gene (reference sequence). This CDR3 is CATSRGTGSLRSGGYTF. CDR3 DNA: TGTGCCACCAGCAGGGGGACAGGGTCTCTCCGATCGGGTGGCTACACCTTC.

This clone was observed a few times. The chain combines TRBV2 with TRBJ1-5, with a tentative D call TRBD1 (5 bases). There are 13 residues in the CDR3. CDR1 and CDR2 (germline): SNHLY, FYNNEI. Trimming removed 7 bases from V and 4 bases from J, with 11 bases in between. CDR3: CASTSAGNQPQHF. CDR3 coding DNA: TGTGCCAGCACCAGTGCAGGGAATCAGCCCCAGCATTTT.

The chain is built from TRBV4-2 and TRBJ2-2; 10 bases are a match to TRBD2. The CDR3 covers 15 residues. V lost 4 bases and J lost 6; bases outside the gene matches: 5. The germline CDR1 and CDR2 sequences are LGHNA and YNFKEQ. The CDR3: CASSPERGGPGELFF. The CDR3, as DNA: TGTGCCAGCAGCCCCGAGCGGGGGGGCCCCGGGGAGCTGTTTTTT.